The 10 T cell receptor beta chains below come from one sample, sequenced in a study of read filtering for tumor transcriptome and immune sequencing. The library was built from about 400 ng RNA with molecular barcoded adaptors for alpha/delta and beta/gamma chains. Each CDR3 protein gets one entry after TCRdb re-called the reads with MiXCR. The data contain over 35,000 distinct CDR3 sequences, roughly an eighth of them singletons. The source material was a population of CD138-negative cells sorted from bone marrow. The source of these receptors is a donor at least 40 years old with multiple myeloma.

This sequence joins TRBV30 and TRBJ2-1; 8 positions agree with TRBD2. From germline, CDR1 is GTSNPN and CDR2 SVGIG (reference sequence). This CDR3 is 16 amino acids long. V gave up 2 bases and J gave up 7 bases; unmatched junction bases: 13. For the CDR3, the DNA is TGTGCCTGGAGTATACGGGGATACGGGAGGGCAAATGAGCAGTTCTTC. Residues: CAWSIRGYGRANEQFF.

With respect to this clonotype: This may be a read error, as it is one base from a much larger clone. Here the CDR3 reads CASSPWGGSGEAQYF. CDR3 DNA sequence: TGTGCCAGCAGCCCATGGGGCGGGAGTGGAGAGGCCCAGTACTTC. V is TRBV7-3 and J is TRBJ2-5; 7 positions agree with TRBD2. The CDR3 is made up of 15 amino acids. In germline, CDR1 is SGHTA, CDR2 FQGTGA.

There are a few counts of this clonotype. This clone may be a read error of a much larger clone one base away. The chain has TRBV5-1 and TRBJ2-7, with D uncertain. Germline lookup yields CDR1 SGHRS and CDR2 YFSETQ. The CDR3 is made up of 13 amino acids. For the CDR3, the DNA is TGCGCCTGCAGCTTGGACGGGCCCTACGAGCAGTACTTC. Its translation: CACSLDGPYEQYF.

This clonotype was seen repeatedly, ten times or more. The V and J genes are TRBV7-2 and TRBJ2-3, with D hard to call. V lost 2 bases and J 2 bases, leaving 11 bases between the germline ends. CDR3 length: 15 amino acids. Germline V CDR1 and CDR2: SGHTA, FQGNSA. Here the CDR3 DNA reads TGTGCCAGCAGCTTATTCGAGGCAGACACAGATACGCAGTATTTT. Amino acids: CASSLFEADTDTQYF.

This clonotype occurred many times. This chain links TRBV5-1 with TRBJ1-1; 7 bases fit TRBD1. This CDR3 is built from 15 residues. The ends lost 2 bases at V and 5 bases at J; junction bases unmatched: 9. The V gene's germline CDR1 is SGHRS and CDR2 YFSETQ. The CDR3 loop is CASSLSQGVGTEAFF. CDR3 nucleotide sequence: TGCGCCAGCAGCTTATCCCAGGGGGTAGGAACTGAAGCTTTCTTT. Combining the CDR3 with reference TRBV5-1 and TRBJ1-1 gives the whole variable domain KAGVTQTPRYLIKTRGQQVTLSCSPISGHRSVSWYQQTPGQGLQFLFEYFSETQRNKGNFPGRFSGRQFSNSRSEMNVSTLELGDSALYLCASSLSQGVGTEAFFGQGTRLTVV.

This clonotype was picked up many times. V gene TRBV10-3 combines with J gene TRBJ2-3, with a tentative D call TRBD1 (6 bases). The CDR3 length is 15 residues. Trimming cost V 4 bases and J 2 bases, with 13 bases left between them. Germline values: CDR1 ENHRY, CDR2 SYGVKD. CDR3 loop: CAISGRDNPTDTQYF. Here the CDR3 DNA reads TGTGCCATCAGTGGCCGGGACAATCCCACAGATACGCAGTATTTT.

The chain uses TRBV20-1 and TRBJ2-5; 9 bases line up with TRBD2. Trimming at V came to 6 bases and at J to 2 bases, leaving 19 bases not matched to a gene. Germline V gives CDR1 DFQATT, CDR2 SNEGSKA (reference sequence). CDR3 length: 18 amino acids. This CDR3 is CSAEPPSGAGRWQETQYF. The CDR3 DNA is TGCAGTGCAGAACCTCCTAGCGGGGCAGGAAGGTGGCAAGAGACCCAGTACTTC.

This clonotype was seen repeatedly, ten times or more. One end of the junction is discordant with germline, which a read error may explain. The J gene is TRBJ2-1, the V gene TRBV19; 11 bases match TRBD2. Germline values: CDR1 LNHDA, CDR2 SQIVND (reference sequence). The CDR3 runs to 16 residues. CDR3 DNA: TGTGCCAGTAGTTTAGAGAGACTAGCGGGAAGGGATGAGCAGTTCTTC. Translating gives CASSLERLAGRDEQFF.

Remarks on this clonotype: Given a much more abundant clone one base away, this may be a read error. This is likely a read error, given that the CDR3 carries no conserved phenylalanine or tryptophan at its end. This rearrangement joins TRBV19 to TRBJ2-7; 7 bases match TRBD1. The CDR3 is 14 residues long. Germline CDR1 is LNHDA and CDR2 is SQIVND (reference sequence). J was trimmed by 3 bases and V by 5 bases; bases with no gene match: 7. The CDR3 bases are TGTGCCAGTAGTCTCAGACAGGGCGGCTACGAGCAGTACTCC. Protein product: CASSLRQGGYEQYS.

This clonotype was detected many times. The chain couples TRBV10-3 to TRBJ1-1; no firm D call. Germline loops: CDR1 ENHRY, CDR2 SYGVKD. This CDR3 is built from 15 residues. V lost 0 bases, J lost 0 bases, and 8 bases lay in between. In DNA, the CDR3 is TGTGCCATCAGTGAGTCAAAGGGATTGAACACTGAAGCTTTCTTT. It translates to CAISESKGLNTEAFF.